These T cell receptor beta chains were read from a single sample in a study of cytomegalovirus exposure and HLA in healthy donors. Clones were sequenced by immunoSEQ multiplex PCR, and TCRdb holds only the in-frame ones, with some missing. Of over 150,000 clones in the sample, around three quarters are singletons; the top ten hold approximately 2.3%. Sequences were obtained from PBMCs. All receptors derive from a man between 50 and 59 years old in good health and CMV-seropositive. CDR3s include the opening cysteine and the closing phenylalanine or tryptophan. A D gene is named only where the DNA matches it firmly. Size values are once, few and many counts, or a class for expanded clones, and some rows have none.

cdr3_nt cdr3_aa clone_size d_call j_call v_call
TGTGCCAGCAGTTTATCGCTAGGGGCAGATACGCAGTATTTT CASSLSLGADTQYF NA NA TRBJ2-3 TRBV27
TGTGCCAGCAGCCGCGGACAAGTGAACACTGAAGCTTTCTTT CASSRGQVNTEAFF few NA TRBJ1-1 TRBV7-2
TGTGCCAGCAGCTTGGACGGGACAGGGTCCTACGAGCAGTACTTC CASSLDGTGSYEQYF NA TRBD1 TRBJ2-7 TRBV7-3
TGTGCCAGCAGCCAATTCCTCGGGGGGTTTGGGGAGCAGTTCTTC CASSQFLGGFGEQFF NA TRBD2 TRBJ2-1 TRBV4-2
TGTGCCACCAGCAGTGACAGGAGCTCTGGAAACACCATATATTTT CATSSDRSSGNTIYF NA NA TRBJ1-3 TRBV15
TGTGCCAGCAGCTTAATGGGGACAGGGGGCGAATTGCTGTTTTTT CASSLMGTGGELLFF NA TRBD1 TRBJ1-4 TRBV7-9
TGCGCCAGCAGCCTGGGGACTACCAATGAGCAGTTCTTC CASSLGTTNEQFF NA TRBD2 TRBJ2-1 TRBV5-1
TGTGCCAGCAGTCCACAGGGGGTCAACACTGAAGCTTTCTTT CASSPQGVNTEAFF few TRBD1 TRBJ1-1 TRBV6-1
TGTGCCAGCAGCCGCGGGACTAGCGGGGGGCTCTCCTACAATGAGCAGTTCTTC CASSRGTSGGLSYNEQFF NA TRBD2 TRBJ2-1 TRBV5-4
TGTGCCTGGACGGACAGGGGGGCCACCAAGCAGTACTTC CAWTDRGATKQYF NA TRBD1 TRBJ2-7 TRBV30
TGTGCCAGCAGCGCCGGGACAGCCCAAGAGACCCAGTACTTC CASSAGTAQETQYF NA TRBD1 TRBJ2-5 TRBV9
TGCGCCAGCGCTAGCGGGGGGGCGAAGTCAGATACGCAGTATTTT CASASGGAKSDTQYF few TRBD2 TRBJ2-3 TRBV5-1
TGTGCCAGCCAGGGTCCGACACTTACGCAGTATTTT CASQGPTLTQYF few NA TRBJ2-3 TRBV6-5
TGTGCCAGCAGCTTGACTACACAAGAGACCCAGTACTTC CASSLTTQETQYF NA NA TRBJ2-5 TRBV5-6
TGTGCCAGCAGCCGAACCTCCTACGAGCAGTACTTC CASSRTSYEQYF NA NA TRBJ2-7 TRBV7-9
TGTGCCAGCAGTGACGGGGCAGGGGCGAACTACGAGCAGTACTTC CASSDGAGANYEQYF NA NA TRBJ2-7 TRBV6-4
TGTGCCAGCAGCCCAGCGATTTCGACAGGCCCGACCTACGAGCAGTACTTC CASSPAISTGPTYEQYF NA NA TRBJ2-7 TRBV7-9
TGTGCCAGCAGTCTCCTAGCGGGGGGGCAAGAGACCCAGTACTTC CASSLLAGGQETQYF few TRBD2 TRBJ2-5 TRBV6-5
TGTGCCAGCTCACCTGGGTTACTAGGGAACACTGAAGCTTTCTTT CASSPGLLGNTEAFF few NA TRBJ1-1 TRBV18
TGTGCCACCGGGACTCGCTCCACAGATACGCAGTATTTT CATGTRSTDTQYF NA NA TRBJ2-3 TRBV15
TGCGCCAGCAGCCAGGGACAGGACTCCTACGAGCAGTACTTC CASSQGQDSYEQYF NA TRBD1 TRBJ2-7 TRBV4-1
TGTGCCAGCTCACGCCAGCGGGGCAATGAGCAGTTCTTC CASSRQRGNEQFF once TRBD2 TRBJ2-1 TRBV18
TGCGCCAGCAGCGCTTCGACAGGGGCAAACACTGAAGCTTTCTTT CASSASTGANTEAFF NA TRBD1 TRBJ1-1 TRBV5-1
TGTGCCAGCAGCCTATTAGGTGGGACAGTTAGCAATCAGCCCCAGCATTTT CASSLLGGTVSNQPQHF NA TRBD1 TRBJ1-5 TRBV7-7
TGTGCCAGCAGCTTTTCAGGGTGGGAAAAACTGTTTTTT CASSFSGWEKLFF NA NA TRBJ1-4 TRBV11-2
TGTGCCAGCAGTTCCAGAGGCAGGGAAGAAAACTATGGCTACACCTTC CASSSRGREENYGYTF NA NA TRBJ1-2 TRBV7-9
TGCAGCGTTGCTAGCGGGGGTGACGAGCAGTACTTC CSVASGGDEQYF NA TRBD2 TRBJ2-7 TRBV29-1
TGCGCCAGCAGCTCAGACTACGAGCAGTACTTC CASSSDYEQYF NA NA TRBJ2-7 TRBV5-1
TGTGCCAGCAGTTTAGGGCAGGGGTATCAGCCCCAGCATTTT CASSLGQGYQPQHF NA NA TRBJ1-5 TRBV27
TGTGCCAGCAGATCTCCTACTAGCGGGGGCTCCTACAATGAGCAGTTCTTC CASRSPTSGGSYNEQFF NA TRBD2 TRBJ2-1 TRBV2
TGCGCCAGCAGCTTGGGGGGGGACGCGAACACCGGGGAGCTGTTTTTT CASSLGGDANTGELFF NA NA TRBJ2-2 TRBV5-1
TGTGCTAGTGGTCATAGCGGGGGCCTTGAGGGTTGGGAGACCCAGTACTTC CASGHSGGLEGWETQYF NA TRBD2 TRBJ2-5 TRBV12-5
TGCGCCAGCAGCCAAGGAGGTTTGCGGGGGTACAATGAGCAGTTCTTC CASSQGGLRGYNEQFF NA TRBD2 TRBJ2-1 TRBV4-3
TGTGCCAGCAGCGTGGGCCCGGTTGTTCAGCCCCAGCATTTT CASSVGPVVQPQHF few NA TRBJ1-5 TRBV5-5
TGTGCCAGCAGCGCTACACCCGGGACACTCGCTCATGGCTACACCTTC CASSATPGTLAHGYTF once NA TRBJ1-2 TRBV7-3
TGCGCCAGCAGCCCGGGACTAGCGGGGGCCCGTGGAGAGCAGTTCTTC CASSPGLAGARGEQFF NA TRBD2 TRBJ2-1 TRBV5-1